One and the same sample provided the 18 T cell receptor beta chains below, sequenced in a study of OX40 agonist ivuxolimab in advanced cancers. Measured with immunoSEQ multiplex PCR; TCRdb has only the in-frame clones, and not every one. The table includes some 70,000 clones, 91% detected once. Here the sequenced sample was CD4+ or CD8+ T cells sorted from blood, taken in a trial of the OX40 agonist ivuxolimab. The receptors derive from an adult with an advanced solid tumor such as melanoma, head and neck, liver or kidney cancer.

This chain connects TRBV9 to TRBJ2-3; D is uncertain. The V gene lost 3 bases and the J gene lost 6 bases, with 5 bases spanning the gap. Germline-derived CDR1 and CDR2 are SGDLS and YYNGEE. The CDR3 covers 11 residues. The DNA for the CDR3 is TGTGCCAGCAGCGGATGGGATACGCAGTATTTT. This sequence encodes CASSGWDTQYF. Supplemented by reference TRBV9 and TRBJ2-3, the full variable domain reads DSGVTQTPKHLITATGQRVTLRCSPRSGDLSVYWYQQSLDQGLQFLIQYYNGEERAKGNILERFSAQQFPDLHSELNLSSLELGDSALYFCASSGWDTQYFGPGTRLTVL.

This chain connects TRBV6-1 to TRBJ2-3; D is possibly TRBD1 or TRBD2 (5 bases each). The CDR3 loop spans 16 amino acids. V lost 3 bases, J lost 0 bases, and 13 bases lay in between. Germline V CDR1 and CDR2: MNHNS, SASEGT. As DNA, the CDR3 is TGTGCCAGCAGTGATCGGGGCCGCCCGAGCACAGATACGCAGTATTTT. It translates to CASSDRGRPSTDTQYF.

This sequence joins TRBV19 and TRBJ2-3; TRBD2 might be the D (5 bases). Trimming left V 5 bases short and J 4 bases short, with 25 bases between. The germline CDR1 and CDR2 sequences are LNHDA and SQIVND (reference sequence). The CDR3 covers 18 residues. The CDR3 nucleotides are TGTGCCAGTAGTGTCAAGCCCTTTAGCGTGGTTGGATCAGATACGCAGTATTTT. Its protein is CASSVKPFSVVGSDTQYF. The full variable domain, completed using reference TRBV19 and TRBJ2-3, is DGGITQSPKYLFRKEGQNVTLSCEQNLNHDAMYWYRQDPGQGLRLIYYSQIVNDFQKGDIAEGYSVSREKKESFPLTVTSAQKNPTAFYLCASSVKPFSVVGSDTQYFGPGTRLTVL.

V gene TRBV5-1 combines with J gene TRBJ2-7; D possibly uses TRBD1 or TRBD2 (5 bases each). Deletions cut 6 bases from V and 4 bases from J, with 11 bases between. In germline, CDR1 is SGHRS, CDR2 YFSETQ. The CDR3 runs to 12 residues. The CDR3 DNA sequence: TGCGCCAGCATGGGACGGATTTACGAGCAGTACTTC. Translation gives CASMGRIYEQYF.

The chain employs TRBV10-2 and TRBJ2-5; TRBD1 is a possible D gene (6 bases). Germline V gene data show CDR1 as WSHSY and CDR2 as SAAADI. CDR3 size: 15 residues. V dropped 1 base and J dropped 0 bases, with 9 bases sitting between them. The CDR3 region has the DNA TGCGCCAGCAGTGAGTGGACAGAGTACCAAGAGACCCAGTACTTC. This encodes CASSEWTEYQETQYF.

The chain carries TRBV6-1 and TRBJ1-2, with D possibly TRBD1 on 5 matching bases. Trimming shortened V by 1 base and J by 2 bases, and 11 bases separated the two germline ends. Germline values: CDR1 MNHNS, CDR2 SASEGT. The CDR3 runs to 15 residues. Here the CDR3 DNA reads TGTGCCAGCAGTGAAGAGCGGGGGTCAAACTATGGCTACACCTTC. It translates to CASSEERGSNYGYTF.

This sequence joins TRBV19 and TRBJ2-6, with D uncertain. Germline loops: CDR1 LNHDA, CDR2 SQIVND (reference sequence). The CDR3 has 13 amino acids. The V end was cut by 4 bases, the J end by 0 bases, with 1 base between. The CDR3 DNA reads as TGTGCCAGTAGTAGCTCTGGGGCCAACGTCCTGACTTTC. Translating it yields CASSSSGANVLTF.

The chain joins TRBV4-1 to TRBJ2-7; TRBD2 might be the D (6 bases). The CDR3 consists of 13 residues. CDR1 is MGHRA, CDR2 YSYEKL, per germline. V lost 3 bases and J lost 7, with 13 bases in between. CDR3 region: CASSHPTGGEQYF. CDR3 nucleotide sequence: TGCGCCAGCAGCCACCCAACCGGGGGTGAGCAGTACTTC.

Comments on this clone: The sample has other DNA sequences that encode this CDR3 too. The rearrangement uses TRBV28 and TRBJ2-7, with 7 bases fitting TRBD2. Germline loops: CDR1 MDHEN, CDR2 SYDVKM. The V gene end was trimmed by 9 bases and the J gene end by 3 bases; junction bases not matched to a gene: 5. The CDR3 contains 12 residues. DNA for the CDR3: TGTGCCAGTAGGGAGGGAGGCTACGAGCAGTACTTC. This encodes CASREGGYEQYF.

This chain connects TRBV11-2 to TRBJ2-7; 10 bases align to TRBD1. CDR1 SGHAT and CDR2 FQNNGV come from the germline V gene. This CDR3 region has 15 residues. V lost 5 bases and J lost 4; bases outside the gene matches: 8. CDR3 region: CASSIGTGDFYEQYF. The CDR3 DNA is TGTGCCAGCAGCATCGGGACAGGGGATTTTTACGAGCAGTACTTC.

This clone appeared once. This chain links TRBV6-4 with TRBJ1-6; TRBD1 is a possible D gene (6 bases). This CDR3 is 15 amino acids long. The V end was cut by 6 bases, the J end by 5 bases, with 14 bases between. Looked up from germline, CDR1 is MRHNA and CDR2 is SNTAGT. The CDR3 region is CASRSEGQNNSPLHF. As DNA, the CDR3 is TGTGCCAGCAGGTCAGAAGGACAGAATAATTCACCCCTCCACTTT.

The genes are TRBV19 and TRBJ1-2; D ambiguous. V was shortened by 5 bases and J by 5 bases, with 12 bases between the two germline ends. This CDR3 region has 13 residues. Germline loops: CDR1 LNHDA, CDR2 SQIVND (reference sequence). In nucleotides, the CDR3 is TGTGCCAGTAGTGGTATGGGGTTATATGGCTACACCTTC. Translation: CASSGMGLYGYTF.

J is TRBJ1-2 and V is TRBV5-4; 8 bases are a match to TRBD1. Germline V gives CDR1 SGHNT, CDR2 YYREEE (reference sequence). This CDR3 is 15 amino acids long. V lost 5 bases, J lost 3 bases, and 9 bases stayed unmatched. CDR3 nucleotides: TGTGCCAGCAGGTACCGGGACAGGTCCTACTATGGCTACACCTTC. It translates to CASRYRDRSYYGYTF. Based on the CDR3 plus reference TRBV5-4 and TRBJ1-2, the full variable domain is ETGVTQSPTHLIKTRGQQVTLRCSSQSGHNTVSWYQQALGQGPQFIFQYYREEENGRGNFPPRFSGLQFPNYSSELNVNALELDDSALYLCASRYRDRSYYGYTFGSGTRLTVV.

CDR3 nucleotides: TGTGCCAGCAGCTTTGTATTCTTCCCTCGCGAGCAGTACTTC. Amino acid sequence: CASSFVFFPREQYF. The chain links TRBV11-2 to TRBJ2-7; D is unclear. Trimming left V 3 bases short and J 6 bases short, with 15 bases between. The length of the CDR3 is 14 residues. Germline CDR1 SGHAT, CDR2 FQNNGV.

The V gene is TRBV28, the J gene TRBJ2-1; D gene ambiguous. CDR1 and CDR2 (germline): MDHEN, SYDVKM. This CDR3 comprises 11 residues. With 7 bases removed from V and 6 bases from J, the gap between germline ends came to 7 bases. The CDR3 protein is CASTLTNEQFF. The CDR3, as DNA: TGTGCCAGCACCCTAACCAATGAGCAGTTCTTC.

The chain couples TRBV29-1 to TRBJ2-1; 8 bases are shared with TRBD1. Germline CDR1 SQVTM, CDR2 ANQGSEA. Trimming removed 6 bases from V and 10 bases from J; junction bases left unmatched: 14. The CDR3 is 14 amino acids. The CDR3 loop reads CSVRRTGLDGEQFF. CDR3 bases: TGCAGCGTAAGGAGGACAGGGCTTGATGGGGAGCAGTTCTTC.

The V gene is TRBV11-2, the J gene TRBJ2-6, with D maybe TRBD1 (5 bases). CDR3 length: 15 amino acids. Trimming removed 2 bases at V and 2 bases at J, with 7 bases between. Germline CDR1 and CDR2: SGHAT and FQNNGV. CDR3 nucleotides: TGTGCCAGCAGCTTAATAGGGGCTGGGGCCAACGTCCTGACTTTC. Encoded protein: CASSLIGAGANVLTF.

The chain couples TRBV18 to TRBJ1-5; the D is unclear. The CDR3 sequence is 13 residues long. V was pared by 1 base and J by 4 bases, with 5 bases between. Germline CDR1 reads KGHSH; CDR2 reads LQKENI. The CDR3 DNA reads TGTGCCAGCTCACCACAAGAAAATCAGCCCCAGCATTTT. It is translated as CASSPQENQPQHF.